This T cell receptor (beta chain) derives from a study of blood T cell repertoires in COVID-19. The V gene's germline CDR1 is SNHLY and CDR2 FYNNEI. The V end lost 4 bases, the J end lost 3 bases, and 9 bases lay between the germline ends. The CDR3 is 13 residues long. Original analysis: For nucleated cells, counts were estimated from reference gene primer amplification. Repertoires were generated with immunoSEQ multiplex PCR, while TCRdb's copy carries only in-frame clones and drops some. V and J calls and clone size are as listed in that table; D and trimming were resolved from the DNA. The sample lists roughly 77,000 clones, over 75% occurring once.

This sequence originates from a human donor in a cohort sampled during active COVID-19. The gene calls are TRBV2 and TRBJ1-2; D not resolved. Sequenced sample: peripheral blood. This chain's CDR3 is CASSVEGYYGYTF. The CDR3 DNA reads TGTGCCAGCAGTGTAGAGGGTTACTATGGCTACACCTTC.